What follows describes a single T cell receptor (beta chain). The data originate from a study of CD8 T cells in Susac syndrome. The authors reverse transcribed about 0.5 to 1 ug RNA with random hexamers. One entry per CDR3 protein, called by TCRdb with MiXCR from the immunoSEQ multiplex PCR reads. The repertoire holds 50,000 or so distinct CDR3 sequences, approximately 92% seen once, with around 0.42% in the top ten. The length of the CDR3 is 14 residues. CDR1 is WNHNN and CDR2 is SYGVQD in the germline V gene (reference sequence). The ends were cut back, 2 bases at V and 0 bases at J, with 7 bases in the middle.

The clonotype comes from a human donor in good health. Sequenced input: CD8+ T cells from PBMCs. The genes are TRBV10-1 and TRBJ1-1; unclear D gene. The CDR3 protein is CASSEPRMNTEAFF. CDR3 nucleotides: TGCGCCAGCAGTGAGCCCAGGATGAACACTGAAGCTTTCTTT.